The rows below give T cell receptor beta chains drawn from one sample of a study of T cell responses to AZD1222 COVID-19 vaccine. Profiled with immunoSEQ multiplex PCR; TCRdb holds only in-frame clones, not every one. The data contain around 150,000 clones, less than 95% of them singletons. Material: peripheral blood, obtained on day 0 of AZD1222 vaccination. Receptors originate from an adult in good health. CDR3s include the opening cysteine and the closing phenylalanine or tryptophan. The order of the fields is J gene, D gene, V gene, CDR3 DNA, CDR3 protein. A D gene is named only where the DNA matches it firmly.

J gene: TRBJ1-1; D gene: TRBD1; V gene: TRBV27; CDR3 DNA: TGTGCCAGCAGTTCCCCAGGACAGGCCGCGAACACTGAAGCTTTCTTT; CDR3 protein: CASSSPGQAANTEAFF
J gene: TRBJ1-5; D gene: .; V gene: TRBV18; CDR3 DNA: TGTGCCAGCTCACCACGAGGAGGGGTTGGTCAGCCCCAGCATTTT; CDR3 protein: CASSPRGGVGQPQHF
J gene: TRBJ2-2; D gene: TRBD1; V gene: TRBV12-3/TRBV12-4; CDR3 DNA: TGTGCCAGCAGCCACAGGGGCCCCGGGGAGCTGTTTTTT; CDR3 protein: CASSHRGPGELFF
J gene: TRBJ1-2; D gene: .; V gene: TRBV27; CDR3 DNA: TGTGCCAGCAGTTTCGGTGGGGGTTTTGGCTACACCTTC; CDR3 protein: CASSFGGGFGYTF
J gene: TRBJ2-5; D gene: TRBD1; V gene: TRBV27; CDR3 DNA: TGTGCCAGCAGTTTACCCCTGACAGGGAGAGAGACCCAGTACTTC; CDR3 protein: CASSLPLTGRETQYF
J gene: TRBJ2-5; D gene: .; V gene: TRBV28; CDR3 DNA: TGTGCCAGCAGTCCCCATCTCCACAGGGGAGGATCCCCAAAAGAGACCCAGTACTTC; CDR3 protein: CASSPHLHRGGSPKETQYF
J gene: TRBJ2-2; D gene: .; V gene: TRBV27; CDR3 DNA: TGTGCCAGCAGTTTAATGGGGCAGACGAACACCGGGGAGCTGTTTTTT; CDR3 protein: CASSLMGQTNTGELFF
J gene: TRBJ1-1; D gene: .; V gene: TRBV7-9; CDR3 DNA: TGTGCCAGCAGCCAGGACGAGGGCGGGTGGGATGAAGCTTTCTTT; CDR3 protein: CASSQDEGGWDEAFF
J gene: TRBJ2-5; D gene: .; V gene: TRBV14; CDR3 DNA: TGTGCCAGCAGCCCCGCTAGGCAGGGGATAAGGGAGACCCAGTACTTC; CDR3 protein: CASSPARQGIRETQYF
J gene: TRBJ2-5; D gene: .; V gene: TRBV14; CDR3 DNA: TGTGCCAGCAGCCAAGAACGTTGGGGGCGCTGGGAGACCCAGTACTTC; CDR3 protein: CASSQERWGRWETQYF
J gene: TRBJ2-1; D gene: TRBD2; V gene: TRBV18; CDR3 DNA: TGTGCCAGCTCCTCCGTAGCGGGAGGGTACGGTGAGCAGTTCTTC; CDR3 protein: CASSSVAGGYGEQFF
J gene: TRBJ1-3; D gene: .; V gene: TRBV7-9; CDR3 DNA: TGTGCCAGCAGCTTGCGTGTACAGGGAACCTCTGGAAACACCATATATTTT; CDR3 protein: CASSLRVQGTSGNTIYF
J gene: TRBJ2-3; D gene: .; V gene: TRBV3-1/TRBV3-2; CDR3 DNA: TGTGCCAGCAGCCAAGATCGACAGGACCCAGATACGCAGTATTTT; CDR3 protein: CASSQDRQDPDTQYF
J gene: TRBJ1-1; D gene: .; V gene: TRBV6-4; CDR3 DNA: TGTGCCAGCAGGGCAGGGAACACTGAAGCTTTCTTT; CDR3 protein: CASRAGNTEAFF
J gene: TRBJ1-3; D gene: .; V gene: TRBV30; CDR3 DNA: TGTGCCTGGAGTAGTGGGATTGGTGGAAACACCATATATTTT; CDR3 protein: CAWSSGIGGNTIYF
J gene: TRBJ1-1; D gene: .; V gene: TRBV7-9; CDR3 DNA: TGTGCCAGCAGCCCCACCCTTGGGGCCCCCCAGGAGAACACTGAAGCTTTCTTT; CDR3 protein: CASSPTLGAPQENTEAFF
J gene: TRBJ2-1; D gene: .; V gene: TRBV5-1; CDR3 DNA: TGCGCCAGCAGCTATATCCAAAATTACAATGAGCAGTTCTTC; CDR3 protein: CASSYIQNYNEQFF